The rows below give T cell receptor beta chains drawn from one sample of a study of blood T cells in healthy people across ages. TCRdb reprocessed the 5' RACE reads with MiXCR, giving one entry per CDR3 protein. The sample consists of around 1,800,000 distinct CDR3 sequences, roughly two fifths of them appearing once. Material: blood. The source is a human donor in good health. Both conserved end residues are part of each CDR3. A D gene is named only where the DNA matches it firmly. Size tells how often a clone was seen (once, few, many) or the class of an expanded clone, and some rows leave it out.

clone_size	v_call	cdr3_length	d_call	j_call	cdr3_nt	cdr3_aa
-	TRBV29-1	12	-	TRBJ1-2	TGCAGCGCCCGTGCCCCGCACTATGGCTACACCTTC	CSARAPHYGYTF
-	TRBV6-2/TRBV6-3	16	-	TRBJ1-1	TGTGCCAGCAGTTACTCTCCAGGGACCTGGGACACTGAGGCTTTCTTT	CASSYSPGTWDTEAFF
-	TRBV11-1	15	TRBD1	TRBJ1-2	TGTGCCAGCAGCATAAGGGGACAGGGGGACTATGGCTACACCTTC	CASSIRGQGDYGYTF
few	TRBV7-9	17	TRBD1	TRBJ1-2	TGTGCCAGCAGCTTAGGAATCCCGGGACAGGGGTCCTATGGCTACACCTTC	CASSLGIPGQGSYGYTF
few	TRBV29-1	11	-	TRBJ1-1	TGCAGCGTTGGCACGAACACTGAAGCTTTCTTT	CSVGTNTEAFF
-	TRBV4-1	13	-	TRBJ1-5	TGCGCCAGCAGCCCACATACCAATCAGCCCCAGCATTTT	CASSPHTNQPQHF
many	TRBV24-1	13	TRBD1	TRBJ2-7	TGTGCCACCAGTAGGACAGGGTCCTACGAGCAGTACTTC	CATSRTGSYEQYF
few	TRBV2	14	-	TRBJ1-5	TGTGCCAGCACCCAAGGGATAGGCAATCAGCCCCAGCATTTT	CASTQGIGNQPQHF
few	TRBV20-1	15	TRBD1	TRBJ2-3	TGCAGTGCTTCTCGACAGGGGGCAGGGACAGATACGCAGTATTTT	CSASRQGAGTDTQYF
few	TRBV7-2	16	-	TRBJ1-2	TGTGCCAGCAGCGCGCCCATCGGACGGGGGCGAGGGGGCTACACCTTC	CASSAPIGRGRGGYTF
few	TRBV7-2	13	-	TRBJ1-2	TGTGCCAGCAGCGTAAGCCGGGCGTCGGGCTACACCTTC	CASSVSRASGYTF
-	TRBV20-1	12	TRBD2	TRBJ2-3	TGCAGAATGGCGGGGGGGGCAGATACGCAGTATTTT	CRMAGGADTQYF
few	TRBV9	15	-	TRBJ1-1	TGTGCCAGCAGCAATCCGCTCAGGGGGAACACTGAAGCTTTCTTT	CASSNPLRGNTEAFF
few	TRBV7-2	17	-	TRBJ2-5	TGTGCCAGCAGCTTTACTGGAGGACGGATATCCCAAGAGACCCAGTACTTC	CASSFTGGRISQETQYF
-	TRBV5-1	14	TRBD1	TRBJ1-2	TGCGCCAGCAGCCCGGAGGGACAGGGTTATGGCTACGCCTTC	CASSPEGQGYGYAF
-	TRBV12-3/TRBV12-4	15	-	TRBJ2-3	TGTGCCAGCAGTGCACTGGGACCGCAGGTAGATACGCAGTATTTT	CASSALGPQVDTQYF
-	TRBV4-2	19	TRBD2	TRBJ2-1	TGTGCCAGCAGCCTAACCAGCGCCCTAGCGGGGGGGCCTGGGAATGAGCAGTTCTTC	CASSLTSALAGGPGNEQFF
few	TRBV6-1	15	-	TRBJ2-1	TGTGCCAGCAGTGAACACATCTTAAGGTTCGGTGAGCAGTTCTTC	CASSEHILRFGEQFF
-	TRBV19	13	-	TRBJ2-4	TGTGCCAGTAGTGTCGGGACATCGGGGGAGCAGTACTTC	CASSVGTSGEQYF
-	TRBV24-1	13	-	TRBJ1-5	TGTGCCACCAGTGATTTGCAGGGGCAGCCCCAGCATTTT	CATSDLQGQPQHF
-	TRBV6-2/TRBV6-3	15	-	TRBJ2-1	TGTGCCAGCACAGCATTATTAAGGGAGCAGGATGAGCAGTTCTTC	CASTALLREQDEQFF
few	TRBV5-1	14	-	TRBJ1-2	TGCGCCAGCCGCCCTGACAGGACGATTATGGGCTACACCTTC	CASRPDRTIMGYTF
-	TRBV7-2	17	-	TRBJ1-1	TGTGCCAGCAGCTCCTTTGGACGTACCCTGATGAACACTGAAGCTTTCTTT	CASSSFGRTLMNTEAFF
-	TRBV6-5	16	-	TRBJ2-7	TGTGCCAGCAGTTACCTCAGGGGGGTTAGACCCTACGAGCAGTACTTC	CASSYLRGVRPYEQYF
few	TRBV7-2	15	-	TRBJ1-2	TGTGCCAGCGCCCGGGGGCTAGCCTTCCAGTATGGCTACACCTTC	CASARGLAFQYGYTF
few	TRBV2	17	TRBD1	TRBJ1-2	TGTGCCAGCCCCTCGATGGGACAGAGGCTTCTTAACTATGGCTACACCTTC	CASPSMGQRLLNYGYTF
-	TRBV4-1	14	-	TRBJ2-7	TGCGCCAGCAGCCCTCGGACGACGTTGGACGAGCAGTACTTC	CASSPRTTLDEQYF
-	TRBV4-3	15	-	TRBJ2-3	TGCGCCAGCAGCCGAGTAGTCTCTAGCACAGATACGCAGTATTTT	CASSRVVSSTDTQYF
-	TRBV7-2	16	-	TRBJ1-2	TGTGCCAGCAGCTTAGTCTGGCAGGGTCCCGGCTATGGCTACACCTTC	CASSLVWQGPGYGYTF
-	TRBV3-1	14	-	TRBJ1-2	TGTGCCAGCAGCCAAGAGTGGGCTAACTATGGCTACACCTTC	CASSQEWANYGYTF
-	TRBV7-8	14	-	TRBJ1-2	TGTGCCAGCAGCTTAGCGAGTCAGGGAGGCGGCTACACCTTC	CASSLASQGGGYTF
-	TRBV9	14	-	TRBJ2-2	TGTGCCAGCAGCGTATCCTCTTACACCGGGGAGCTGTTTTTT	CASSVSSYTGELFF
-	TRBV5-1	13	-	TRBJ1-2	TGCGCCAGCAGCTTGGAAGGGGAAAGTGGCTACACCTTC	CASSLEGESGYTF
-	TRBV6-5	13	-	TRBJ1-1	TGTGCCAGCAGCGCAAGCCTAGGGACTGAAGCTTTCTTT	CASSASLGTEAFF
-	TRBV20-1	15	-	TRBJ2-2	TGCAGTGCTAAGTCCGGACGAATGCACGCCGGGGAGCTGTTTTTT	CSAKSGRMHAGELFF
few	TRBV4-1	15	-	TRBJ1-2	TGCGCCAGCAGCCAAGAGGGGGGTTTTAACTATGGCTACACCTTC	CASSQEGGFNYGYTF
-	TRBV28	14	TRBD1	TRBJ2-7	TGTGCCAGCAATTTGAACAGGGGCGGGTACGAGCAGTACTTC	CASNLNRGGYEQYF
-	TRBV7-2	18	TRBD2	TRBJ2-3	TGTGCCAGCAGCTCCCCCGGTACGACTAGCGTCATCCAGGATACGCAGTATTTT	CASSSPGTTSVIQDTQYF
few	TRBV11-2	17	-	TRBJ2-1	TGTGCCAGCAGCGTAACAGGGTACCCAAGCTCCTACAATGAGCAGTTCTTC	CASSVTGYPSSYNEQFF
-	TRBV5-1	16	TRBD2	TRBJ2-1	TGCGCCAGCAGCCCACTGACTAGCGGGGCGACCGATGAGCAGTTCTTC	CASSPLTSGATDEQFF
-	TRBV5-5	17	TRBD2	TRBJ2-1	TGTGCCAGCAGCTTGGGGTCTAGCGGGGGGGCCTACAATGAGCAGTTCTTC	CASSLGSSGGAYNEQFF
-	TRBV10-3	11	-	TRBJ2-3	TGTGCCATCGCCATCACAGATACGCAGTATTTT	CAIAITDTQYF
few	TRBV28	14	TRBD1	TRBJ2-7	TGTGCCAGCAGTTTTTGGGACAGGGCCTACGAGCAGTACTTC	CASSFWDRAYEQYF
-	TRBV12-3/TRBV12-4	15	-	TRBJ1-2	TGTGCCAGCAGTTTGGCAGATTTAAACATCTATGGCTACACCTTC	CASSLADLNIYGYTF
-	TRBV7-2	16	-	TRBJ2-7	TGTGCCAGCAGCTTAGTTCTCGGGCTAAGCTCCTACGAGCAGTACTTC	CASSLVLGLSSYEQYF
-	TRBV5-1	16	TRBD1	TRBJ1-5	TGCGCCAGCAGCCTACTACCAGGGACAGCCCATCAGCCCCAGCATTTT	CASSLLPGTAHQPQHF